This TCR beta chain was profiled in a study of regulatory T cells in long-lasting Graves disease. This clonotype was counted between two and nine times. This sample's time point: newly diagnosed GD, antithyroid drugs for less than 3 months. RNA from PBMCs was the source of the TCR library. Sequencing libraries for TCR beta were prepared with iRepertoire HTBI primers and Arm-PCR of CDR3 regions. TCRdb reprocessed the multiplex PCR reads via MiXCR and lists one record per CDR3 protein. In the table there are 410,000 or so distinct CDR3 sequences, more than 13% of which are singletons. A further study also used this sample, focusing on T cells in Graves' hyperthyroidism and ophthalmopathy.

Sequenced here: peripheral blood mononuclear cells (PBMCs), sampled at new diagnosis, from a patient treated with antithyroid drugs. The origin of this receptor is a woman in her twenties or thirties with Graves disease.

CDR3 protein: CASSVAGGRGDEQFF. As DNA, the CDR3 is TGTGCCAGCAGCGTAGCTGGAGGGAGGGGTGATGAGCAGTTCTTC. J is TRBJ2-1 and V is TRBV9; 7 nucleotides agree with TRBD2. The CDR3 has 15 amino acids. The J segment lost 8 bases and the V segment lost 0 bases, leaving 8 bases of the junction unmatched. Germline V lookup: CDR1 SGDLS, CDR2 YYNGEE.